The 29 T cell receptor beta chains given below trace back to one sample, sequenced in a study of Ad26.COV2.S vaccination and SARS-CoV-2 variants. The table came from immunoSEQ multiplex PCR; TCRdb's copy has only in-frame clones and leaves some out. The table includes 120,000 to 150,000 clones, more than 80% detected once. The sequencing here drew on peripheral blood, taken after recovery from COVID-19. Every receptor here comes from a human donor who had recovered from COVID-19.

The chain links TRBV6-2 or TRBV6-3 to TRBJ2-7; the D gene is possibly TRBD2 (5 bases). There are 14 residues in the CDR3. Trimming pared 0 bases from V and 6 bases from J, leaving 12 bases between. Germline lookup yields CDR1 MNHEY and CDR2 SVGEGT. DNA for the CDR3: TGTGCCAGCAGTTACTCGAGGCTGGGGAGCGAGCAGTACTTC. Translating gives CASSYSRLGSEQYF.

The chain joins TRBV28 to TRBJ1-5; 7 nucleotides match TRBD1. Germline CDR1 is MDHEN and CDR2 is SYDVKM. V lost 2 bases, J lost 2 bases, and 3 bases stayed unmatched. This CDR3 contains 15 residues. CDR3 residues: CASSLDGTGNQPQHF. In DNA, the CDR3 is TGTGCCAGCAGTTTAGACGGGACAGGCAATCAGCCCCAGCATTTT.

The chain carries TRBV2 and TRBJ2-7; D gene uncertain. This CDR3 has 11 residues. Germline V gene sequence: CDR1 SNHLY, CDR2 FYNNEI. V lost 4 bases and J 7 bases, leaving 8 bases between the germline ends. The CDR3, as DNA: TGTGCCAGCAGTGGAAGTGGGGAGCAGTACTTC. Residues: CASSGSGEQYF.

V gene TRBV18 combines with J gene TRBJ1-4, with 10 bases identical to TRBD1. Germline lookup yields CDR1 KGHSH and CDR2 LQKENI. Trimming removed 3 bases from V and 7 bases from J; junction bases left unmatched: 2. This CDR3 is 14 amino acids long. The CDR3 coding sequence is TGTGCCAGCTCACCGGGGACAGGGGCTGAAAAACTGTTTTTT. It codes for CASSPGTGAEKLFF.

This clone is a singleton in its sample. The gene calls are TRBV7-6 and TRBJ1-3, with D tentatively TRBD1 (5 bases). The CDR3 has 15 amino acids. Trimming left V 0 bases short and J 2 bases short, with 8 bases between. The germline CDR1 and CDR2 sequences are SGHVS and FNYEAQ. CDR3 region: CASSLAVTAGNTIYF. The CDR3 region has the DNA TGTGCCAGCAGCTTAGCGGTGACAGCTGGAAACACCATATATTTT.

This rearrangement joins TRBV28 to TRBJ2-3; D not certain. V dropped 5 bases and J dropped 3 bases, with 9 bases sitting between them. In germline, CDR1 is MDHEN, CDR2 SYDVKM. The CDR3 consists of 13 residues. The CDR3 DNA follows: TGTGCCAGCAGTCCGGTAAGGACAGATACGCAGTATTTT. Protein sequence: CASSPVRTDTQYF.

The chain employs TRBV3-1 (or the pseudogene TRBV3-2) and TRBJ2-7, with 12 bases lining up with TRBD2. Trimming at V came to 2 bases and at J to 5 bases, leaving 10 bases not matched to a gene. Germline V gene lookup returns CDR1 LGHDT and CDR2 YNNKEL (reference sequence). This CDR3 has 17 amino acids. The CDR3 bases are TGTGCCAGCAGCCAATCCACAGAGACTAGCGGGGGAAACGAGCAGTACTTC. It codes for CASSQSTETSGGNEQYF.

This clone was seen a single time. This sequence joins TRBV7-2 and TRBJ1-5; D unresolved. The V gene's germline CDR1 is SGHTA and CDR2 FQGNSA. The V end lost 2 bases, the J end lost 0 bases, and 2 bases lay between the germline ends. This CDR3 is 13 amino acids long. In DNA, the CDR3 is TGTGCCAGCAGCTTACGTAGCAATCAGCCCCAGCATTTT. Protein sequence: CASSLRSNQPQHF.

The rearrangement links TRBV29-1 to TRBJ2-6; D not certain. CDR1 SQVTM and CDR2 ANQGSEA come from the germline V gene. V was clipped by 5 bases and J by 0 bases, with 5 bases between them. The CDR3 has 13 amino acids. CDR3 residues: CSVSVSGANVLTF. As DNA, the CDR3 is TGCAGCGTTAGCGTCTCTGGGGCCAACGTCCTGACTTTC.

J is TRBJ1-4 and V is TRBV2; 9 bases are a match to TRBD1. The CDR3 consists of 16 residues. Trimming at V came to 4 bases and at J to 7 bases, leaving 10 bases not matched to a gene. Germline loops: CDR1 SNHLY, CDR2 FYNNEI. The CDR3 here is CASSVGRDRVGEKLFF. DNA of the CDR3: TGTGCCAGCAGTGTGGGAAGGGACAGGGTGGGTGAAAAACTGTTTTTT. The whole variable domain, remainder taken from reference TRBV2 and TRBJ1-4, is EPEVTQTPSHQVTQMGQEVILRCVPISNHLYFYWYRQILGQKVEFLVSFYNNEISEKSEIFDDQFSVERPDGSNFTLKIRSTKLEDSAMYFCASSVGRDRVGEKLFFGSGTQLSVL.

This chain connects TRBV7-9 to TRBJ2-6; D may be TRBD2 (6 bases). The CDR3 is 18 residues long. Germline CDR1 SEHNR, CDR2 FQNEAQ (reference sequence). V was pared by 2 bases and J by 0 bases, with 14 bases between. CDR3 bases: TGTGCCAGCAGCTTAAGAGGCGGGGAATACTCTGGGGCCAACGTCCTGACTTTC. The encoded protein is CASSLRGGEYSGANVLTF.

V gene TRBV5-5 combines with J gene TRBJ1-1; no reliable D call. The V gene lost 4 bases and the J gene lost 4 bases, with 11 bases spanning the gap. The germline gives CDR1 SGHKS, CDR2 YYEKEE (reference sequence). The CDR3 is 13 amino acids. The CDR3 here is CASSPWWGTEAFF. Written as DNA, the CDR3 is TGTGCCAGCAGCCCCTGGTGGGGCACTGAAGCTTTCTTT.

J is TRBJ2-3 and V is TRBV20-1; TRBD2 is a possible D gene (6 bases). Trimming took off 3 bases at V and 3 bases at J, with 19 bases between the two ends. Germline CDR1 DFQATT, CDR2 SNEGSKA (reference sequence). The CDR3 is made up of 16 amino acids. The CDR3 loop reads CSASRRDNSVTDTQYF. The CDR3 bases are TGCAGTGCTAGTCGGAGGGATAACTCAGTGACAGATACGCAGTATTTT.

This clone showed up just once. This chain joins TRBV12-3 or TRBV12-4 and TRBJ1-2; the D is unclear. The CDR3 extends over 13 amino acids. V gave up 0 bases and J gave up 8 bases, with 10 bases separating them. As DNA, the CDR3 is TGTGCCAGCAGTTTAGCGACGAGGCGCGGCTACACCTTC. Protein product: CASSLATRRGYTF.

The V call is TRBV4-3, the J call TRBJ1-3; TRBD1 matches 7 bases. Germline CDR1 reads LGHNA; CDR2 reads YSLEER. The CDR3 contains 16 residues. J gave up 4 bases and V 1 base, and 7 bases lay outside the gene matches. The CDR3 region is CASSQVLTGPGNTIYF. CDR3 sequence (DNA): TGCGCCAGCAGCCAAGTCTTGACAGGGCCCGGAAACACCATATATTTT.

The chain carries TRBV28 and TRBJ1-4, with D maybe TRBD1 (5 bases). Looked up from germline, CDR1 is MDHEN and CDR2 is SYDVKM. Trimming took 2 bases from V and 4 from J, leaving 11 bases between them. CDR3 size: 15 residues. DNA of the CDR3: TGTGCCAGCAGTTTAGGGGCACAGTTTAATGAAAAACTGTTTTTT. Its protein is CASSLGAQFNEKLFF.

V usage is TRBV4-3 and J usage is TRBJ2-7; the D gene is possibly TRBD1 (6 bases). The CDR3 covers 14 residues. With 1 base removed from V and 3 bases from J, the gap between germline ends came to 10 bases. The V gene's germline CDR1 is LGHNA and CDR2 YSLEER. The CDR3 coding sequence is TGCGCCAGCAGCCAAGGTGGGGGCCTCTACGAGCAGTACTTC. As protein: CASSQGGGLYEQYF.

The chain uses TRBV5-1 and TRBJ2-1, with 10 bases lining up with TRBD2. CDR3 length equals 16 residues. Germline CDR1 SGHRS, CDR2 YFSETQ. After removal of 0 bases from V and 5 bases from J, the junction contained 5 bases not matched to a gene. CDR3 DNA sequence: TGCGCCAGCAGCTTGGCCGGTACTAGCGGGGACAATGAGCAGTTCTTC. It yields the protein CASSLAGTSGDNEQFF.

This clone was counted a single time. The genes are TRBV5-1 and TRBJ2-6; TRBD2 aligns across 7 bases. Germline values: CDR1 SGHRS, CDR2 YFSETQ. The CDR3 runs to 13 residues. With 7 bases clipped from V and 2 bases from J, the junction kept 0 bases outside the gene matches. The chain's CDR3 is CASAGAGANVLTF. CDR3 bases: TGCGCCAGCGCGGGGGCTGGGGCCAACGTCCTGACTTTC.

The rearrangement uses TRBV3-1 (or the pseudogene TRBV3-2) and TRBJ1-2; 8 positions match TRBD1. Per the germline V gene, CDR1 is LGHDT and CDR2 is YNNKEL (reference sequence). There are 13 residues in the CDR3. The ends lost 4 bases at V and 8 bases at J; junction bases unmatched: 6. The CDR3 DNA sequence: TGTGCCAGCAGCCCGTGGCAGGGGGCGGGCTACACCTTC. As protein: CASSPWQGAGYTF.

The chain has TRBV19 and TRBJ1-5; D unresolved. V was clipped by 6 bases and J by 6 bases, with 12 bases between them. Germline CDR1 LNHDA, CDR2 SQIVND (reference sequence). The CDR3 has 13 residues. As DNA, the CDR3 is TGTGCCAGTAGGCTGTCGGTGGGTCAGCCCCAGCATTTT. Its translation: CASRLSVGQPQHF.

The chain is built from TRBV28 and TRBJ1-1; D might be TRBD1 (5 bases). Germline lookup yields CDR1 MDHEN and CDR2 SYDVKM. V lost 6 bases, J lost 9 bases, and 14 bases lay in between. The CDR3 has 12 residues. The CDR3 DNA is TGTGCCAGCAGGCACGAAAAGGGACAAGCTTTCTTT. This sequence encodes CASRHEKGQAFF. Complete variable domain (other parts from reference TRBV28 and TRBJ1-1): DVKVTQSSRYLVKRTGEKVFLECVQDMDHENMFWYRQDPGLGLRLIYFSYDVKMKEKGDIPEGYSVSREKKERFSLILESASTNQTSMYLCASRHEKGQAFFGQGTRLTVV.

The chain recombines TRBV3-1 (or the pseudogene TRBV3-2) with TRBJ2-5; D call uncertain. Trimming left V 0 bases short and J 1 base short, with 9 bases between. This CDR3 is 15 amino acids long. Germline V CDR1 and CDR2: LGHDT, YNNKEL (reference sequence). CDR3 in amino acids: CASSQEGWVQETQYF. CDR3 coding DNA: TGTGCCAGCAGCCAAGAAGGCTGGGTCCAAGAGACCCAGTACTTC.

The chain uses TRBV18 and TRBJ2-5, with D possibly being TRBD1 (6 bases). The germline CDR1 and CDR2 sequences are KGHSH and LQKENI. This CDR3 has 14 residues. The V end was cut by 3 bases, the J end by 2 bases, with 10 bases between. The CDR3 bases are TGTGCCAGCTCACCGGGACACTCACAAGAGACCCAGTACTTC. This codes for CASSPGHSQETQYF.

The chain carries TRBV4-1 and TRBJ2-2; D is unclear. Trimming left V 0 bases short and J 0 bases short, with 11 bases between. The CDR3 has 17 amino acids. From germline, CDR1 is MGHRA and CDR2 YSYEKL. In nucleotides, the CDR3 is TGCGCCAGCAGCCAAGATCAGAACAGCCCGAACACCGGGGAGCTGTTTTTT. Residues: CASSQDQNSPNTGELFF.

The rearrangement joins TRBV7-9 to TRBJ2-5; D unclear. Trimming left V 1 base short and J 4 bases short, with 10 bases between. CDR1 is SEHNR and CDR2 is FQNEAQ in the germline V gene (reference sequence). The length of the CDR3 is 14 residues. The CDR3 spells CASSLGRFRETQYF. CDR3 in DNA: TGTGCCAGCAGCTTAGGCAGGTTCCGAGAGACCCAGTACTTC.

The chain employs TRBV4-1 and TRBJ2-1, with a tentative D call TRBD2 (6 bases). V lost 5 bases and J lost 9, with 17 bases in between. Germline CDR1 MGHRA, CDR2 YSYEKL. CDR3 size: 14 residues. The CDR3 region is CASSVLAGGSEQFF. The DNA of the CDR3 is TGCGCCAGCAGCGTATTGGCTGGGGGGAGTGAGCAGTTCTTC.

The chain has TRBV11-2 and TRBJ2-5; 14 nucleotides agree with TRBD2. The CDR3 runs 19 residues. CDR1 is SGHAT, CDR2 FQNNGV, per germline. J was trimmed by 1 base and V by 6 bases; bases with no gene match: 13. The CDR3 loop reads CASRHLEPGLAGAQETQYF. In nucleotides, the CDR3 is TGTGCCAGCAGACATCTTGAACCGGGACTAGCGGGGGCCCAAGAGACCCAGTACTTC.

The chain has TRBV27 and TRBJ2-5; the D gene is possibly TRBD2 (6 bases). V lost 5 bases and J lost 4, with 14 bases in between. Germline CDR1 is MNHEY and CDR2 is SMNVEV (reference sequence). This CDR3 has 14 amino acids. CDR3 bases: TGTGCCAGCAGTCCTTCCGGAGGGACAGAGACCCAGTACTTC. The encoded protein is CASSPSGGTETQYF.